The 13 T cell receptor beta chains given below trace back to one sample, sequenced in a study of shared clonotypes between healthy human individuals. TCRdb keeps only in-frame clones here, not all; method: immunoSEQ multiplex PCR. The sample has approximately 2,000,000 clones; 85% to 95% are singletons. The sequenced material came from naive CD4+ T cells from PBMCs. The sample's subset: CD45RA+ positively selected. These receptors were obtained from a man between 18 and 29 years old in good health. Some clones in this sample may be carry-over from other donors' samples.

The chain links TRBV6-5 to TRBJ1-3; D call uncertain. V lost 0 bases, J lost 0 bases, and 9 bases lay in between. Germline V gives CDR1 MNHEY, CDR2 SVGAGI. The CDR3 covers 16 residues. For the CDR3, the DNA is TGTGCCAGCAGTTACTCTGGGGTCAGCTCTGGAAACACCATATATTTT. This sequence encodes CASSYSGVSSGNTIYF.

The chain uses TRBV29-1 and TRBJ2-5; D may be TRBD2 (6 bases). The CDR3 runs 11 residues. Germline V gene data show CDR1 as SQVTM and CDR2 as ANQGSEA. Trimming shortened V by 3 bases and J by 7 bases, and 9 bases separated the two germline ends. This CDR3 reads CSVDPGGTQYF. The CDR3, as DNA: TGCAGCGTTGATCCCGGGGGGACCCAGTACTTC.

The chain links TRBV18 to TRBJ2-5; D might be TRBD2 (6 bases). Germline V lookup: CDR1 KGHSH, CDR2 LQKENI. V lost 6 bases and J lost 0, with 14 bases in between. The CDR3 loop spans 15 amino acids. DNA of the CDR3: TGTGCCAGCTCTCGGGGGACGAATAACCAAGAGACCCAGTACTTC. Protein product: CASSRGTNNQETQYF.

J is TRBJ1-5 and V is TRBV6-1, with D maybe TRBD1 (5 bases). The CDR3 covers 16 residues. From germline, CDR1 is MNHNS and CDR2 SASEGT. V lost 2 bases and J lost 7, with 18 bases in between. CDR3: CASSESSGQGRQPQHF. The CDR3 coding sequence is TGTGCCAGCAGTGAATCATCGGGCCAGGGACGCCAGCCCCAGCATTTT.

As DNA, the CDR3 is TGTGCCAGTTTAGCGGACGCGAACACCGGGGAGCTGTTTTTT. Translating gives CASLADANTGELFF. The V and J genes are TRBV28 and TRBJ2-2; D might be TRBD2 (6 bases). V was pared by 9 bases and J by 0 bases, with 11 bases between. Germline V gene data show CDR1 as MDHEN and CDR2 as SYDVKM. This CDR3 is built from 14 residues.

This clone was recorded once. The sample has other DNA sequences that encode this CDR3 too. The chain has TRBV7-2 and TRBJ2-1, with D perhaps matching TRBD2 (6 bases). The CDR3 consists of 16 residues. The V gene lost 1 base and the J gene lost 2 bases, with 12 bases spanning the gap. Germline values: CDR1 SGHTA, CDR2 FQGNSA. Here the CDR3 reads CASSLGAGGTYNEQFF. DNA for the CDR3: TGTGCCAGCAGCTTAGGGGCTGGCGGGACCTACAATGAGCAGTTCTTC.

This clone showed up just once. The chain employs TRBV5-4 and TRBJ1-1; D uncertain. The germline V gene encodes CDR1 SGHNT and CDR2 YYREEE (reference sequence). The ends were cut back, 1 base at V and 5 bases at J, with 15 bases in the middle. The CDR3 totals 15 residues. The DNA for the CDR3 is TGTGCCAGCAGCTTGTCGTGGGGATCGGAGACTGAAGCTTTCTTT. Translated: CASSLSWGSETEAFF.

V usage is TRBV28 and J usage is TRBJ1-5, with TRBD1 identical over 7 bases. Per germline, CDR1 MDHEN and CDR2 SYDVKM. There are 15 residues in the CDR3. Trimming cost V 3 bases and J 7 bases; bases outside gene matches: 9. The CDR3 region has the DNA TGTGCCAGCAGTTTGGTAGGGACAGCTTGGCAGCCCCAGCATTTT. Translation: CASSLVGTAWQPQHF.

The chain is built from TRBV5-1 and TRBJ2-5, with TRBD2 as a possible D gene (6 bases). The CDR3 is 14 residues long. Germline V gene data show CDR1 as SGHRS and CDR2 as YFSETQ. The ends were cut back, 4 bases at V and 3 bases at J, with 13 bases in the middle. CDR3 in amino acids: CASSRAGLKETQYF. For the CDR3, the DNA is TGCGCCAGCAGCCGCGCGGGACTGAAAGAGACCCAGTACTTC.

The genes are TRBV28 and TRBJ2-5; perhaps TRBD1 as D (5 bases). The ends were cut back, 4 bases at V and 6 bases at J, with 15 bases in the middle. The CDR3 runs to 14 residues. Germline V CDR1 and CDR2: MDHEN, SYDVKM. The CDR3 sequence: CASSWTHPSQTQYF. The CDR3 coding sequence is TGTGCCAGCAGTTGGACACATCCGAGCCAGACCCAGTACTTC.

The rearrangement links TRBV9 to TRBJ2-3, with D possibly being TRBD2 (5 bases). Germline assignment: CDR1 SGDLS and CDR2 YYNGEE. The CDR3 totals 16 residues. V was cut by 2 bases and J by 1 base, with 14 bases left in between. As DNA, the CDR3 is TGTGCCAGCAGCGTGAGGGCCATCATGGGCACAGATACGCAGTATTTT. Residues: CASSVRAIMGTDTQYF.

The chain employs TRBV7-3 and TRBJ2-2, with 7 bases lining up with TRBD2. With 5 bases clipped from V and 6 bases from J, the junction kept 9 bases outside the gene matches. The germline V gene encodes CDR1 SGHTA and CDR2 FQGTGA. The CDR3 length is 15 residues. The DNA of the CDR3 is TGTGCCAGCAGCGCTAGGACTAGTTTCGCCGGGGAGCTGTTTTTT. Translating gives CASSARTSFAGELFF.

V is TRBV6-6 and J is TRBJ1-1; 7 bases match TRBD1. The CDR3 spans 13 residues. The germline V gene encodes CDR1 MNHNY and CDR2 SVGAGI (reference sequence). The J segment lost 4 bases and the V segment lost 5 bases, leaving 4 bases of the junction unmatched. The CDR3 loop is CASSTYRGTEAFF. The CDR3 DNA sequence: TGTGCCAGCAGTACGTACAGGGGCACTGAAGCTTTCTTT.